The T cell receptor (beta chain) described here comes from a study of T cell responses to AZD1222 COVID-19 vaccine (dated by TCRdb to the early 2020s). In the study overall: Because spike-specific TCR depth and breadth did not differ between the two schedules, AZD1222 recipients who got a second dose at roughly 4 weeks were pooled with those who got a second dose at roughly 12 weeks. Trial participants were enrolled by age into 18-55, 56-69 and 70-plus year subgroups, with roughly 150, 30 and 60 TCR-sequenced participants respectively. TCR sequencing covered more than 230 trial participants: about 210 given two doses of AZD1222 and approximately 25 given two doses of MenACWY control vaccine. The paper's findings and limits, for the study overall: Because no day 14 peak-response samples were available, repertoires were characterized only after the peak T cell response. The 56-69-year group was small, and its depth increase did not reach significance, likely because of low power. Reportedly, close to half of the unique spike-specific TCRs recognized epitopes lying outside the regions that are mutated in the B.1.351 and B.1.1.7 variants. Vaccine-associated CD4 TCRs spanned the whole spike protein, with dominant responses in regions 160-218 and 743-854. Conclusions about previously exposed vaccinees are limited because only five to seven AZD1222 recipients were SARS-CoV-2 seropositive at baseline. Most participants were white British and females outnumbered males, and the authors suggested that clonal diversity may have been underestimated. After two AZD1222 doses, both the breadth and the depth of spike-specific TCRs were significantly higher than at day 0 and than in MenACWY recipients.

A note on this clone: Its antigen is not yet known. No per-base quality is available; no much larger clone lies one base away.

Sample time point, as interpreted from the label and publication: baseline before first vaccination. Vaccinee samples were obtained from the UK trials COV001 and COV002, which included a single-blind randomized controlled phase 2/3 trial of AZD1222 (ChAdOx1 nCoV-19) in healthy adults. For TCRbeta chain sequencing, PBMC samples from trial participants were taken at day 0 and at day 28 after the second dose. The CDR3 regions of human TCRbeta chains were analyzed by immunosequencing. For the original study's pipeline: Repertoire TCRs were matched against a reference library of SARS-CoV-2-specific TCRs generated with the MIRA antigen-specificity platform. Breadth was defined as the fraction of unique TCRs that were SARS-CoV-2-associated. Depth was defined as the fraction of total T cells that were SARS-CoV-2-associated. Using the MIRA data, every spike-specific TCR was mapped to the spike region that the TCR reacted to and assigned to either a CD4 or a CD8 class. Log10-transformed breadth and depth values were compared by one-way ANOVA with Sidak's multiple comparisons tests. What TCRdb holds here is the immuneACCESS table cut down to in-frame rearrangements. Part of the clones is not present; checked against another copy, under half of the missing clones reflect an unresolved V gene, and the others are unexplained. The D gene and trimming were derived from the DNA, and the V and J assignments and clone size from that table. The sample profile shows roughly 120,000 clones; approximately 85% of them were found once. Jointly, the top ten make up about 4.5% of the sample.

This specimen was peripheral blood, taken on day 0 of AZD1222 vaccination. This TCR was recovered from an adult in good health.

The CDR3: CASSLYQQLNTEAFF. The DNA is as follows: TGTGCCAGCAGCTTGTACCAACAATTGAACACTGAAGCTTTCTTT. The rearranged chain carries TRBV5-6 and TRBJ1-1; there is no confident call for the D gene. Reading the germline V gene gives CDR1 SGHDT and CDR2 YYEEEE. Between the V and J ends, shortened by 1 base and 0 bases respectively, the junction contains 10 bases. The CDR3 measures 15 amino acids from cysteine to phenylalanine. The retained sequence is limited to the CDR3, 45 bases, with the frame set at the first base.